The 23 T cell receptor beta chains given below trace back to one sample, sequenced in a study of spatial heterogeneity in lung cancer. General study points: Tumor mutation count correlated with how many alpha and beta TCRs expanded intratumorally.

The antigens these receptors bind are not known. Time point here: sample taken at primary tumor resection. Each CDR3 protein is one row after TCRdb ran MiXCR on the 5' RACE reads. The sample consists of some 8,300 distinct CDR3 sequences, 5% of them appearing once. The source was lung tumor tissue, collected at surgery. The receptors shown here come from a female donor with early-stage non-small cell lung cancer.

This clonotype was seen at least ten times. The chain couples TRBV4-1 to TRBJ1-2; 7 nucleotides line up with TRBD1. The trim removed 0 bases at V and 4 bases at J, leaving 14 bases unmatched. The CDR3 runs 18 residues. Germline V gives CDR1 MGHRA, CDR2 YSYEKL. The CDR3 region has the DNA TGCGCCAGCAGCCAAGAGGCAGGGGGACGGGTAAGGGGCTATGGCTACACCTTC. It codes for CASSQEAGGRVRGYGYTF.

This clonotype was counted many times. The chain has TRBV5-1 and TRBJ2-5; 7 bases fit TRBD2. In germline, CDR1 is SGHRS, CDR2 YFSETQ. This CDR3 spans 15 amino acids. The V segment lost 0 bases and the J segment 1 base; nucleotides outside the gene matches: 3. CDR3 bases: TGCGCCAGCAGCTTGGCCGGGGGGACCCAAGAGACCCAGTACTTC. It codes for CASSLAGGTQETQYF. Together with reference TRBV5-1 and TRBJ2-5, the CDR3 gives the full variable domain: KAGVTQTPRYLIKTRGQQVTLSCSPISGHRSVSWYQQTPGQGLQFLFEYFSETQRNKGNFPGRFSGRQFSNSRSEMNVSTLELGDSALYLCASSLAGGTQETQYFGPGTRLLVL.

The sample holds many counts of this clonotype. This chain's CDR3 is CASSFVRTDTQYF. CDR3 in DNA: TGTGCCAGCAGCTTCGTTCGTACAGATACGCAGTATTTT. The gene calls are TRBV7-3 and TRBJ2-3; D gene ambiguous. V was clipped by 3 bases and J by 3 bases, with 7 bases between them. The length of the CDR3 is 13 residues. Germline CDR1 reads SGHTA; CDR2 reads FQGTGA.

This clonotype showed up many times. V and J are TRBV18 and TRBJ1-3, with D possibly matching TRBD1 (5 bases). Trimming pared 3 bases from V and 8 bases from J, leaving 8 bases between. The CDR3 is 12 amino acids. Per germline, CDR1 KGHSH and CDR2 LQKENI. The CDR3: CASSPQGHTIYF. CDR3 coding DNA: TGTGCCAGCTCACCTCAGGGACACACCATATATTTT. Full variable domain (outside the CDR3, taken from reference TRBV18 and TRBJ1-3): NAGVMQNPRHLVRRRGQEARLRCSPMKGHSHVYWYRQLPEEGLKFMVYLQKENIIDESGMPKERFSAEFPKEGPSILRIQQVVRGDSAAYFCASSPQGHTIYFGEGSWLTVV.

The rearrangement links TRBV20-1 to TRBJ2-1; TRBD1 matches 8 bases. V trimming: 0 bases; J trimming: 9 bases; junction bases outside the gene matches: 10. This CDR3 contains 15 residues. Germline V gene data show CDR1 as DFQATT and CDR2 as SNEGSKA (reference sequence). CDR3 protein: CSARDRDRPLIEQFF. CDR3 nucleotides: TGCAGTGCTAGAGATAGGGACAGGCCTTTGATTGAGCAGTTCTTC.

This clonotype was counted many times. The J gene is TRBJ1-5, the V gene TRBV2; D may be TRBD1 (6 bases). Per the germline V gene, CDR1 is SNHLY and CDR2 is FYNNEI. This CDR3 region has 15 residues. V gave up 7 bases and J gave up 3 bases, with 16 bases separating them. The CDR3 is CASTTGKGVNQPQHF. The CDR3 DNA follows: TGTGCCAGCACTACAGGGAAGGGGGTCAATCAGCCCCAGCATTTT.

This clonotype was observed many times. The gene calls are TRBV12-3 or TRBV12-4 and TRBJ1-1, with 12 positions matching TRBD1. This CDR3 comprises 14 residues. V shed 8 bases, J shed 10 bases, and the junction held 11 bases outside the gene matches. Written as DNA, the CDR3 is TGTGCCAGCGACCCGGGACAGGGGGCTCGAGGAGCTTTCTTT. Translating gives CASDPGQGARGAFF.

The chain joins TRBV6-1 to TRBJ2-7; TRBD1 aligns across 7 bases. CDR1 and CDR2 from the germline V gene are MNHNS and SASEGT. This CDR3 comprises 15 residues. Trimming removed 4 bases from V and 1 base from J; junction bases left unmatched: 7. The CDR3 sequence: CASSVRTGGSYEQYF. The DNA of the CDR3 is TGTGCCAGCAGTGTAAGGACAGGAGGATCCTACGAGCAGTACTTC.

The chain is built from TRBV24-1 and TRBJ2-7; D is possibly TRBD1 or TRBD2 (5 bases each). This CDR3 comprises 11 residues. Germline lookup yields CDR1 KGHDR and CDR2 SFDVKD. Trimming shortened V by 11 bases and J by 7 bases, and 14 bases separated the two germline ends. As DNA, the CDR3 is TGTGCCAGGGACCCTCCGTCGGAGCAGTACTTC. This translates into CARDPPSEQYF.

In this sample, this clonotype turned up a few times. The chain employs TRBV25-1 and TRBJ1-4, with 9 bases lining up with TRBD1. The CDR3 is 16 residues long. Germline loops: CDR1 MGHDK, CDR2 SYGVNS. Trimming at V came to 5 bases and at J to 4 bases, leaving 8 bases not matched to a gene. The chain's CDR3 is CASSPSPGQGNEKLFF. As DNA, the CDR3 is TGTGCCAGCAGTCCCTCACCGGGACAGGGTAATGAAAAACTGTTTTTT. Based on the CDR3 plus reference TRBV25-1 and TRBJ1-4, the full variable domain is EADIYQTPRYLVIGTGKKITLECSQTMGHDKMYWYQQDPGMELHLIHYSYGVNSTEKGDLSSESTVSRIRTEHFPLTLESARPSHTSQYLCASSPSPGQGNEKLFFGSGTQLSVL.

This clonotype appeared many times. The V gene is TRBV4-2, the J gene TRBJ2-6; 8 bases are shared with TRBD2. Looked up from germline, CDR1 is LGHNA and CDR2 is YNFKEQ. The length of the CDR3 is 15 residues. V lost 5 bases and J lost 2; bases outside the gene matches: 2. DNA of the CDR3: TGTGCCAGCAGCGGCGGGGGGCCTGGGGCCAACGTCCTGACTTTC. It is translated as CASSGGGPGANVLTF.

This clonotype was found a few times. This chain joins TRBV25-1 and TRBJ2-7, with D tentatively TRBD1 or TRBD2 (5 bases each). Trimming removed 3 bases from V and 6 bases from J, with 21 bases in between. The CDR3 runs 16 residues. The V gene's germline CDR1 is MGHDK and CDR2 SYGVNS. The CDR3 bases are TGTGCCAGCAGTGATTATGGGACCCGAACAGGTGGCGAGCAGTACTTC. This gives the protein CASSDYGTRTGGEQYF.

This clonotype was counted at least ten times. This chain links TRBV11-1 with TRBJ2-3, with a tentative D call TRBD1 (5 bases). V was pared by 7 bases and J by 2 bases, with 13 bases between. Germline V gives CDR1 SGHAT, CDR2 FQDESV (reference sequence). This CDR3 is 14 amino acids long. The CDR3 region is CASKPQGYTDTQYF. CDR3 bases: TGTGCCAGCAAACCTCAGGGATACACAGATACGCAGTATTTT.

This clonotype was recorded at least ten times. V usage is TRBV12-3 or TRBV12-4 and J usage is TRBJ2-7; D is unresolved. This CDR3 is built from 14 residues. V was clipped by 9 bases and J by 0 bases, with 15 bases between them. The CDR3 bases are TGTGCCAGTTCACCTCCGAACGACTCCTACGAGCAGTACTTC. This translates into CASSPPNDSYEQYF.

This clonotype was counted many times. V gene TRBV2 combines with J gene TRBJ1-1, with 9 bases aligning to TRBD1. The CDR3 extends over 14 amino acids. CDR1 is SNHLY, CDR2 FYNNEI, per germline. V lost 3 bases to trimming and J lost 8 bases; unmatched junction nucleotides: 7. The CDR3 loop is CASSDWTGAGEAFF. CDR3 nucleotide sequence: TGTGCCAGCAGTGACTGGACAGGGGCCGGGGAAGCTTTCTTT.

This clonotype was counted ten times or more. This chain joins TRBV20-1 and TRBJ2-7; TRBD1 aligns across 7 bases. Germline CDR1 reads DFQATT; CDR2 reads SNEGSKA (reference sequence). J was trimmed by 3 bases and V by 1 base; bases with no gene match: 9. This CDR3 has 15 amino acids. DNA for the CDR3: TGCAGTGCTAGAGTCCGCCGTGGACAGGTCTACGAGCAGTACTTC. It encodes CSARVRRGQVYEQYF.

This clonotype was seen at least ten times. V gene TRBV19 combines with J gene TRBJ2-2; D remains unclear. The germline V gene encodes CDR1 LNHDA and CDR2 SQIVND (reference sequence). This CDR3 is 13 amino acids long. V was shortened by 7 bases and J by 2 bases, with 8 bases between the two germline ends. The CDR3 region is CASTSFNTGELFF. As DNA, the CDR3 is TGTGCCAGTACTTCATTTAACACCGGGGAGCTGTTTTTT.

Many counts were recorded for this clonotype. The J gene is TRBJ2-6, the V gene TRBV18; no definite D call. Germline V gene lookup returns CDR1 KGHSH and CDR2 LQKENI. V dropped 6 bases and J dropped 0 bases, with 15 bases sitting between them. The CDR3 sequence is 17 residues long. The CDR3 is CASSTTPRSSGANVLTF. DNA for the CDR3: TGTGCCAGCTCGACGACACCTCGGAGCTCTGGGGCCAACGTCCTGACTTTC.

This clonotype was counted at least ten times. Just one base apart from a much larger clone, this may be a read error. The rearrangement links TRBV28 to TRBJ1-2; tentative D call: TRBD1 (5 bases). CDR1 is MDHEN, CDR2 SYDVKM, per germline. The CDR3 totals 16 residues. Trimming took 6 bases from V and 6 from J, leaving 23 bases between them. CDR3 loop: CASSFLPGGEKNGYTF. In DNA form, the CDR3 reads TGTGCCAGCAGCTTCCTACCTGGAGGGGAAAAAAATGGCTACACCTTC.

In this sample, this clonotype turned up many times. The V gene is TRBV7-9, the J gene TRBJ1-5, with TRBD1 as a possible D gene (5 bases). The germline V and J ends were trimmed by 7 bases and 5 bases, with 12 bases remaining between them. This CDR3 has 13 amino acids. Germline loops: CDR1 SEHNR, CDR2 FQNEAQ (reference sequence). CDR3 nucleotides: TGTGCCAGCACCGTTGACAGCTATCAGCCCCAGCATTTT. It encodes CASTVDSYQPQHF. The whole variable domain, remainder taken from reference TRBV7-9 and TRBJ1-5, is DTGVSQNPRHKITKRGQNVTFRCDPISEHNRLYWYRQTLGQGPEFLTYFQNEAQLEKSRLLSDRFSAERPKGSFSTLEIQRTEQGDSAMYLCASTVDSYQPQHFGDGTRLSIL.

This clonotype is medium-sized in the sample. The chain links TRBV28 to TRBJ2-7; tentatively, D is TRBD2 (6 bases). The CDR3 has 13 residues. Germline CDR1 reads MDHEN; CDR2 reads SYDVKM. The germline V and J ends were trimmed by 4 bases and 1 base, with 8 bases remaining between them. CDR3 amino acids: CASSWDFSYEQYF. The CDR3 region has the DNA TGTGCCAGCAGTTGGGACTTTTCCTACGAGCAGTACTTC.

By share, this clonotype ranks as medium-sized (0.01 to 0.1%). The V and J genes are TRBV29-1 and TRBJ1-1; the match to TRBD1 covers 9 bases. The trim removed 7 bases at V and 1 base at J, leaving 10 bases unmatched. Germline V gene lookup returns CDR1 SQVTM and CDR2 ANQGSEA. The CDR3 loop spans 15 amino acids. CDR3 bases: TGCAGCGCTCTGGGACAGGGCGCGGGGAACACTGAAGCTTTCTTT. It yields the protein CSALGQGAGNTEAFF. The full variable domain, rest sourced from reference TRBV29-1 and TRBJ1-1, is SAVISQKPSRDICQRGTSLTIQCQVDSQVTMMFWYRQQPGQSLTLIATANQGSEATYESGFVIDKFPISRPNLTFSTLTVSNMSPEDSSIYLCSALGQGAGNTEAFFGQGTRLTVV.

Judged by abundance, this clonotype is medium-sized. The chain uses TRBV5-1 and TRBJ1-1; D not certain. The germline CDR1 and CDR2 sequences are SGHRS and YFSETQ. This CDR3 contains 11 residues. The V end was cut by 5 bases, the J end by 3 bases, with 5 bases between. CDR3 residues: CASRGYTEAFF. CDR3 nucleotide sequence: TGCGCCAGCAGGGGGTACACTGAAGCTTTCTTT.